One and the same sample provided the 3 T cell receptor beta chains below, sequenced in a study of beta chain features in type 1 diabetes. The whole isolated RNA underwent reverse transcription, so sequencing captured expressed TCRB transcripts. Produced via immunoSEQ multiplex PCR; TCRdb's table is partial and in-frame only. The sample yields some 150,000 clones, roughly a tenth seen once. Sequences were obtained from naive CD4+ T cells from blood. The receptors shown here come from a man aged 18 to 30 in good health.

This rearrangement joins TRBV5-8 to TRBJ1-5, with D possibly TRBD1 on 5 matching bases. CDR1 is SGHTS and CDR2 is YDEGEE in the germline V gene. The CDR3 spans 15 residues. V was shortened by 2 bases and J by 5 bases, with 14 bases between the two germline ends. The CDR3 loop reads CASSFWEGVHQPQHF. DNA for the CDR3: TGTGCCAGCAGCTTTTGGGAAGGGGTGCATCAGCCCCAGCATTTT.

This clone was counted only a few times. The rearrangement links TRBV19 to TRBJ1-5; D gene uncertain. The V end was cut by 3 bases, the J end by 5 bases, with 11 bases between. The CDR3 runs 14 residues. The V gene's germline CDR1 is LNHDA and CDR2 SQIVND (reference sequence). The CDR3 region has the DNA TGTGCCAGTAGTATGGGGAGGGATCATCAGCCCCAGCATTTT. It is translated as CASSMGRDHQPQHF.

The chain links TRBV18 to TRBJ1-1; the D gene is possibly TRBD1 (5 bases). The CDR3 loop spans 13 amino acids. Trimming stripped 0 bases from V and 6 bases from J, with 8 bases between. CDR1 is KGHSH and CDR2 is LQKENI in the germline V gene. The DNA for the CDR3 is TGTGCCAGCTCACCACCGCCGGGGGCTGAAGCTTTCTTT. Protein product: CASSPPPGAEAFF.